The source of this T cell receptor (beta chain) is a study of T-cell memory formation after mild COVID-19. Study-wide context: TCR clusters were mostly donor specific. Regarding the study as a whole: The study detected some responding clones in pre-infection memory, suggesting cross-reactive memory joined.

Of note for this clonotype: The antigen is unknown.

The TCR alpha and TCR beta cDNA libraries, bearing sample barcodes and UMIs, were generated by 5'RACE using constant-segment primers. TCRdb passed the 5' RACE reads through MiXCR, listing each CDR3 protein once. The sample consists of more than 250,000 distinct CDR3 sequences, 15% to 20% of them appearing once. Trimming removed 6 bases at V and 1 base at J, with 18 bases between. Germline loops: CDR1 LGHDT, CDR2 YNNKEL (reference sequence). There are 17 residues in the CDR3. Specimen: PBMCs or a T cell subset sorted from them (not recorded which). The sequence was collected from a man aged 18 to 29 who had mild COVID-19 (a few samples of this study predate the infection). Cell type and time point are not known. V is TRBV3-1 and J is TRBJ2-2; D may correspond to TRBD1 or TRBD2 (6 bases each). The CDR3 coding sequence is TGTGCCAGCAGTAGCCAATACGGGGGCTTGAACACCGGGGAGCTGTTTTTT. It yields the protein CASSSQYGGLNTGELFF.